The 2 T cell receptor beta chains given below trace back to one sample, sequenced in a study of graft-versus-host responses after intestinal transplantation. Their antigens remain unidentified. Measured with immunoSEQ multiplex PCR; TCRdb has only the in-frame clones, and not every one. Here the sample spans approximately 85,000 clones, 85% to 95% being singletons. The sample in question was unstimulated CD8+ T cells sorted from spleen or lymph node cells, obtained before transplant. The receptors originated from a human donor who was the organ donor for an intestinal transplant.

Here the CDR3 DNA reads TGCAGCGTTGAGGACAGGGGGCTTTCCTACGAGCAGTACTTC. It is translated as CSVEDRGLSYEQYF. The chain employs TRBV29-1 and TRBJ2-7, with 11 positions matching TRBD1. V trimming: 3 bases; J trimming: 1 base; junction bases outside the gene matches: 2. From germline, CDR1 is SQVTM and CDR2 ANQGSEA. The CDR3 totals 14 residues.

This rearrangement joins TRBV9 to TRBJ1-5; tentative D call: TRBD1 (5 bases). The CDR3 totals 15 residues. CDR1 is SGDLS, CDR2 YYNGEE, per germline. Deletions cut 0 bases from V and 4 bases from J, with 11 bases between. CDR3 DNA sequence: TGTGCCAGCAGCGTAGCTCCGGAGGGGAATCAGCCCCAGCATTTT. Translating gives CASSVAPEGNQPQHF.